This T cell receptor (beta chain) was observed in a study of siplizumab effects on memory and regulatory T cells. Broader study findings: Of the alloreactive clones, only a minor fraction mapped to unstimulated subsets. Both greater diversity than memory cells and a major contribution to the alloresponse seemed to characterize naive T cells. No naive or memory phenotype could be assigned to roughly 75-97% of proliferating clones. Proliferating Tregs from siplizumab cultures lacked functional confirmation of suppression.

Sequenced by immunoSEQ multiplex PCR; TCRdb stores in-frame clones only, minus some. The repertoire holds approximately 94,000 clones, with 75% to 95% as singletons. J lost 2 bases, V lost 4 bases, and 5 bases had no gene match. Germline CDR1 is SGDLS and CDR2 is YYNGEE. The CDR3 has 16 residues. Worth noting for this clone: As yet, its antigen is unknown.

Material for sequencing was CD4+ T cells sorted from blood. The TCR was taken from a human donor in good health. The chain combines TRBV9 with TRBJ2-3, with 12 bases matching TRBD1. CDR3 region: CASSQGDRGPTDTQYF. Written as DNA, the CDR3 is TGTGCCAGCAGCCAGGGGGACAGGGGGCCCACAGATACGCAGTATTTT. The full variable domain, completed using reference TRBV9 and TRBJ2-3, is DSGVTQTPKHLITATGQRVTLRCSPRSGDLSVYWYQQSLDQGLQFLIQYYNGEERAKGNILERFSAQQFPDLHSELNLSSLELGDSALYFCASSQGDRGPTDTQYFGPGTRLTVL.